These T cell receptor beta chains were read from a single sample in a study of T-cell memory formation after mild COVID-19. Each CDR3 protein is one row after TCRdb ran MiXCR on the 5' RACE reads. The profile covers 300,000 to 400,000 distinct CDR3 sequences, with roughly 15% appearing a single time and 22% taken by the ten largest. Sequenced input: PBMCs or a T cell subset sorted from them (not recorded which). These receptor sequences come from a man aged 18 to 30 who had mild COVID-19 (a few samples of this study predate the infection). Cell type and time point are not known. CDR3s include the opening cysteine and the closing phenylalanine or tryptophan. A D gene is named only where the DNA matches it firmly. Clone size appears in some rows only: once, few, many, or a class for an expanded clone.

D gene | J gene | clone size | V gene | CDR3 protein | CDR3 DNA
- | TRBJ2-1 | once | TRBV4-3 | CASSQAGGPYEQFF | TGCGCCAGCAGCCAAGCAGGAGGGCCCTATGAGCAGTTCTTC
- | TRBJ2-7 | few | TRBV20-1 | CSARVQWGASYEQYF | TGCAGTGCTAGAGTTCAGTGGGGGGCCTCCTACGAGCAGTACTTC
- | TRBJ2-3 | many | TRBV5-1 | CASGVPSTDTQYF | TGCGCCAGCGGCGTACCTAGCACAGATACGCAGTATTTT
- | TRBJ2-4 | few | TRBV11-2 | CASSLVGGAAVRYF | TGTGCCAGCAGCTTAGTGGGTGGCGCGGCGGTTCGGTACTTC
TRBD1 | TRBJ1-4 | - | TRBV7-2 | CASSLAFGTGVLFF | TGTGCCAGCAGCTTAGCTTTTGGGACAGGGGTACTGTTTTTT
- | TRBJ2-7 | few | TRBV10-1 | CASSESGREQYF | TGCGCCAGCAGTGAGTCGGGGCGAGAGCAGTACTTC
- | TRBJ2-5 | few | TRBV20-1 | CSAMLSGTFQETQYF | TGCAGTGCTATGTTGTCCGGGACCTTCCAAGAGACCCAGTACTTC
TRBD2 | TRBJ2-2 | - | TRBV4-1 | CASVGTSGGSLVPGELFF | TGCGCCAGCGTGGGGACTAGCGGGGGGTCCTTGGTCCCCGGGGAGCTGTTTTTT
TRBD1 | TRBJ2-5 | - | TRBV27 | CASSLGQGVGETQYF | TGTGCCAGCAGTTTGGGACAGGGAGTCGGAGAGACCCAGTACTTC
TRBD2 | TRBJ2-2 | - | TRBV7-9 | CASSKGRDTGELFF | TGTGCCAGCAGCAAAGGGAGGGATACCGGGGAGCTGTTTTTT
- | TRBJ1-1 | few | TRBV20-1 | CSALEDATEAFF | TGCAGTGCTTTAGAAGATGCCACTGAAGCTTTCTTT
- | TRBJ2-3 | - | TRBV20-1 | CSARGTDTQYF | TGCAGTGCTAGAGGCACAGATACGCAGTATTTT
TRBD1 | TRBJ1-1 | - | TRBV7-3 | CASSQDRGEAFF | TGTGCCAGCAGCCAAGACAGGGGTGAAGCTTTCTTT
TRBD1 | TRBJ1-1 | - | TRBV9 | CASSAQGGNTEAFF | TGTGCCAGCAGCGCACAGGGGGGGAACACTGAAGCTTTCTTT
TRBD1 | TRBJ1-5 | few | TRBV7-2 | CASSLGGPGGSSNQPQHF | TGTGCCAGCAGCTTAGGTGGACCAGGGGGTAGTTCTAATCAGCCCCAGCATTTT
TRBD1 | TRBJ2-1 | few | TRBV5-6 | CASSSTIIYGTDNEQFF | TGTGCCAGCAGCTCTACTATCATTTACGGGACAGACAATGAGCAGTTCTTC
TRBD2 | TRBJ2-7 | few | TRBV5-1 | CASSPGGALDYEQYF | TGCGCCAGCAGCCCGGGGGGGGCCCTCGACTACGAGCAGTACTTC
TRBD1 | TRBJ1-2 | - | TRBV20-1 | CSARTRTGYGYTF | TGCAGTGCTAGGACCCGGACAGGTTATGGCTACACCTTC
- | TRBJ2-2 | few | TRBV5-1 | CASSLGPRLGELFF | TGCGCCAGCAGCTTGGGACCGCGGCTGGGGGAGCTGTTTTTT
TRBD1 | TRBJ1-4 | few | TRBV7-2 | CASSFDRQGAKLFF | TGTGCCAGCAGCTTCGACCGACAGGGCGCAAAACTGTTTTTT
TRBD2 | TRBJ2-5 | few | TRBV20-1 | CSATNLGASGGNQETQYF | TGCAGTGCTACGAACCTAGGGGCTAGCGGGGGCAACCAAGAGACCCAGTACTTC
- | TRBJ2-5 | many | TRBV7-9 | CASSFLTPQETQYF | TGTGCCAGCAGCTTCCTAACACCCCAAGAGACCCAGTACTTC
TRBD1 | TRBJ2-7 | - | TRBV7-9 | CASSWGQGPSYEQYF | TGTGCCAGCAGCTGGGGACAGGGGCCCTCCTACGAGCAGTACTTC
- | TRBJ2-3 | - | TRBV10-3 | CATRQRGAEDTQYF | TGTGCCACCCGCCAACGGGGGGCGGAAGATACGCAGTATTTT
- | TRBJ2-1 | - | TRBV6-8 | CASRCEGYEQFF | TGTGCCAGCCGGTGTGAAGGCTATGAGCAGTTCTTC
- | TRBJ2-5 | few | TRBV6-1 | CASSRDNAETQYF | TGTGCCAGCAGCAGGGACAATGCGGAGACCCAGTACTTC
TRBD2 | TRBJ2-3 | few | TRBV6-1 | CASSLYLGGGSTDTQYF | TGTGCCAGCAGCCTCTACCTCGGGGGGGGCAGCACAGATACGCAGTATTTT
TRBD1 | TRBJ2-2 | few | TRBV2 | CASSGDRGGTGELFF | TGTGCCAGCAGTGGGGACAGGGGGGGAACCGGGGAGCTGTTTTTT
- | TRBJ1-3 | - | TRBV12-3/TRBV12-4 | CASPEAGNTIYF | TGTGCCAGCCCGGAGGCCGGAAACACCATATATTTT
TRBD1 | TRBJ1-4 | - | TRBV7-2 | CASTPGTEIKKLFF | TGTGCCAGCACCCCCGGGACAGAGATTAAAAAACTGTTTTTT
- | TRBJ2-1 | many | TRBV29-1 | CSVSRPPGFNEQFF | TGCAGCGTTTCCCGACCCCCGGGATTTAATGAGCAGTTCTTC
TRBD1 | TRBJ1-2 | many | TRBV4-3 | CASSQGGQGIGYTF | TGCGCCAGCAGCCAAGGGGGACAGGGGATCGGCTACACCTTC
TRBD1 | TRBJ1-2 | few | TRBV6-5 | CASSQTGSGGYTF | TGTGCCAGCAGTCAGACAGGGTCGGGTGGCTACACCTTC
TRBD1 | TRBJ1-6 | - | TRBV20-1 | CSAGTGRENSPLHF | TGCAGTGCCGGGACAGGACGGGAAAATTCACCCCTCCACTTT
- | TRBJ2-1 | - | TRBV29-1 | CSVGRSSYNEQFF | TGCAGCGTGGGTCGGAGCTCCTACAATGAGCAGTTCTTC
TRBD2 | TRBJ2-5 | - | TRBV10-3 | CAISLNSGGIQETQYF | TGTGCCATCAGTCTTAATAGCGGGGGAATACAAGAGACCCAGTACTTC
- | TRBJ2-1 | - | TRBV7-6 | CASSWTWSAREQFF | TGTGCCAGCAGCTGGACGTGGAGCGCGCGCGAGCAGTTCTTC
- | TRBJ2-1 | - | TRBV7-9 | CASSLAAGLAGEQFF | TGTGCCAGCAGCTTAGCGGCGGGCCTGGCCGGTGAGCAGTTCTTC
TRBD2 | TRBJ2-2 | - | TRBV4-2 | CASTPEGTTITGELFF | TGTGCCAGCACCCCCGAGGGGACTACTATCACCGGGGAGCTGTTTTTT
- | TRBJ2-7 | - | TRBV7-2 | CASSPFGGEQYF | TGTGCCAGCAGCCCTTTTGGGGGCGAGCAGTACTTC
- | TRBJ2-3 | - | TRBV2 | CASVLRTDHTDTQYF | TGTGCCAGCGTGCTTCGGACGGATCACACAGATACGCAGTATTTT
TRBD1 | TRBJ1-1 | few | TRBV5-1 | CASSLGDRPKGTEAFF | TGCGCCAGCAGCTTGGGGGACAGGCCAAAGGGCACTGAAGCTTTCTTT
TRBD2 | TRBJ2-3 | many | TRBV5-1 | CASSRGGTDTQYF | TGCGCCAGCAGCCGGGGAGGGACAGATACGCAGTATTTT
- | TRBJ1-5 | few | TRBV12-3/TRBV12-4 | CASGTIGNQPQHF | TGTGCCAGCGGGACAATAGGCAATCAGCCCCAGCATTTT
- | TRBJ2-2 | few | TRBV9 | CASSTGTNTGELFF | TGTGCCAGCAGCACAGGAACGAACACCGGGGAGCTGTTTTTT
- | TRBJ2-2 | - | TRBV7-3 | CASSLRTPNTGELFF | TGTGCCAGCAGCTTGCGGACACCAAACACCGGGGAGCTGTTTTTT
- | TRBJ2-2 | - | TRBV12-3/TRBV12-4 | CASRQGEAGELFF | TGTGCCAGCAGGCAGGGTGAGGCCGGGGAGCTGTTTTTT
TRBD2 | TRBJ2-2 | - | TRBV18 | CASSPLAGASNTGELFF | TGTGCCAGCTCACCGCTAGCGGGGGCCTCGAACACCGGGGAGCTGTTTTTT
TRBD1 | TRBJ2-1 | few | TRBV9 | CASSVGLGQGSYNEQFF | TGTGCCAGCAGCGTAGGCTTGGGACAGGGCTCCTACAATGAGCAGTTCTTC
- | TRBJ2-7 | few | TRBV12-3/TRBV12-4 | CASSLARLGGSPYEQYF | TGTGCCAGCAGTTTAGCTCGGTTGGGGGGCTCACCCTACGAGCAGTACTTC
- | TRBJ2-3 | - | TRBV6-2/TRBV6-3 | CASSTAWAAPTDTQYF | TGTGCCAGCAGTACCGCTTGGGCGGCCCCCACAGATACGCAGTATTTT
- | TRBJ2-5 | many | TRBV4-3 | CASSQDGTNPSETQYF | TGCGCCAGCAGCCAAGATGGGACCAACCCCAGCGAGACCCAGTACTTC
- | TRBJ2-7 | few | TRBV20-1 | CSANLSGDEQYF | TGCAGTGCCAATCTATCCGGTGACGAGCAGTACTTC
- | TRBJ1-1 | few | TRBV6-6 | CASSHGAVANTEAFF | TGTGCCAGCAGTCACGGGGCAGTCGCGAACACTGAAGCTTTCTTT
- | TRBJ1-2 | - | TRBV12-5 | CASGLILRGRAYGYTF | TGTGCTAGTGGTTTGATTCTGAGAGGCCGGGCCTATGGCTACACCTTC
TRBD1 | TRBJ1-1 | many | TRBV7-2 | CASSSTGGLTEAFF | TGTGCCAGCAGCTCAACAGGGGGCCTCACTGAAGCTTTCTTT
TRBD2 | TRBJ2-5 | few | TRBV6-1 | CASRPSVRGRRETQYF | TGTGCCAGCAGACCCTCGGTGCGGGGGAGGAGGGAGACCCAGTACTTC
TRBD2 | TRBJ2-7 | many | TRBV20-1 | CSATGGSYEQYF | TGCAGTGCCACGGGGGGGTCCTACGAGCAGTACTTC